Sequencing of this TCR beta chain was carried out in a study of Graves' ophthalmopathy and Graves' hyperthyroidism (dated by TCRdb to the late 2010s). About the study as a whole: Peripheral blood was collected before any treatment was given, at the time of initial diagnosis. The study used signatures of the TCR beta repertoire to tell Graves' ophthalmopathy apart from Graves' hyperthyroidism and to predict which patients would progress to ophthalmopathy. In total, 135 blood samples were TCR-sequenced: approximately 42 ophthalmopathy, over 70 hyperthyroidism and some 17 hyperthyroidism-to-ophthalmopathy patients. To explore V-J signatures that separate ophthalmopathy from hyperthyroidism, a discovery set of approximately 100 patients was enrolled, consisting of approximately 44 with ophthalmopathy and around 57 with stable hyperthyroidism. For independent validation, a separate cohort was made up of some 19 hyperthyroidism patients plus 17 patients who later progressed from hyperthyroidism to ophthalmopathy. In about six hyperthyroidism patients, T-cell repertoires of thyroid tissue and blood were compared. Following sample collection, hyperthyroidism patients were given methimazole at a starting dose of 30 mg daily, and ophthalmopathy patients were given high-dose intravenous methylprednisolone. The roughly 94 discovery patients were randomly split 7:3 into training and test sets. Broader findings and caveats from the paper: Most expanded thyroid clonotypes with a frequency above 0.001 also appeared in blood, which suggests that blood repertoires may reflect the immune response in the thyroid. Sample size was not statistically predetermined, and group allocation was not concealed from the investigators. The 13-signature model separated ophthalmopathy from stable hyperthyroidism with roughly 89% sensitivity and 81.08% specificity in cross-validation, and 80%/75% in the test set. In validation, the model predicted ophthalmopathy progression with about 70% sensitivity and around 72% specificity; 12 predicted patients were CT-confirmed with GO in a median of 6.5 months.

There are many counts of this clonotype. Its antigen specificity is not known. A much larger clone lies a single base off, so this may be a read error. The ophthalmopathy patients had moderately to severely active disease, with a Clinical Activity Score of 3 or higher, a NOSPECS grade of 4 or higher, and a disease duration of less than 3 months. Patients were excluded if they had other autoimmune diseases, uncontrolled infections, pregnancy or lactation. Clinical symptoms, serum thyroxine, TRAb, thyroid ultrasound and orbital computed tomography were used for diagnosis. PBMCs were isolated from about 10 ml of fresh peripheral blood by Ficoll-Paque density gradient centrifugation. Trizol reagent was used to extract the total RNA, and its quality was then checked on an Agilent 2100 Bioanalyzer. Spanning cysteine to phenylalanine, the CDR3 consists of 13 amino acids. The kept DNA is CDR3 alone, 39 bases in frame from the first base. CDR1 and CDR2, looked up from the germline V gene, are MNHEY and SVGEGT. V lost 4 bases and J lost 2 bases; the stretch between them is 9 bases long.

For repertoire sequencing, TCR beta CDR3 regions were amplified from RNA transcripts. HTBI primers and the Qiagen OneStep RT-PCR kit were used in a first-round RT-PCR, which was followed by a second-round multiplex PCR, size selection and purification. The libraries underwent paired-end sequencing with 100 bp reads on an Illumina HiSeq2000. As for how the authors treated the data: SOAPnuke was used to process the reads, removing any read that contained adapters or uncalled bases, had a mean Phred below 15, or lacked an exact match to the constant primer or identifier. High-quality paired reads were merged with COPE v1.2.5. Clonotypes were defined as unique nucleotide sequences and were aligned to IMGT TRB V, D and J references using MiTCR v1.1. The analysis was limited to V-J combinations with a frequency above 0.0001, which together covered roughly 99% of the repertoires. A TCR clonal expansion and chaos score per V-J combination was defined as the ratio of F50 clonal expansion to chaos observed in the TCRdist matrix. Welch's t-statistics and random forest were used to reduce features to 13 V-J combinations, which were fed into a naive Bayes classifier. Thyroid-blood repertoire similarity was quantified with the Morisita-Horn index. TCRdb trimmed the raw reads at Q25, called clones with MiXCR and kept productive beta chains. When rows share a CDR3 protein, they turn into one entry using the most common DNA and genes. In this record, the V and J calls reflect TCRdb's handling and not the investigators' own analysis. In this sample the table shows some 400,000 distinct CDR3 sequences, approximately 16% of which occur a single time. The ten most abundant clones make up 1.6% of the sample.

The sequence was collected from a young woman with Graves' ophthalmopathy. Donor details come from another sample of the same person, matched by shared clones. The sequence links TRBV6-2 or TRBV6-3 to TRBJ2-7, with TRBD2 perhaps the D gene, on 5 matching bases. Sequenced: peripheral blood. The CDR3 corresponds to CASSSASPYEQYF. DNA sequence: TGTGCCAGCAGTTCGGCTAGCCCCTACGAGCAGTACTTC.